This T cell receptor (beta chain) was identified in a study of cytomegalovirus exposure and HLA in healthy donors. PCR involved 60 Vbeta and 13 Jbeta primers. TCRdb's table, derived via immunoSEQ multiplex PCR, lists solely in-frame clones and lacks some. The sample lists more than 80,000 clones; 70% to 80% were seen once. This clone was detected only a few times. The CDR3 is 16 residues long. The germline CDR1 and CDR2 sequences are WSHSY and SAAADI. V shed 2 bases and J 6 bases; nucleotides not matched to a gene: 12. The rearrangement uses TRBV10-2 and TRBJ2-7, with 8 bases matching TRBD2. This TCR was sampled from a woman aged 60-70 years in good health and CMV-seropositive. The sample taken for sequencing was PBMCs. CDR3 residues: CASSEPSGGLPSEQYF. The CDR3 nucleotides read TGCGCCAGCAGTGAGCCATCGGGGGGGCTTCCGTCCGAGCAGTACTTC.